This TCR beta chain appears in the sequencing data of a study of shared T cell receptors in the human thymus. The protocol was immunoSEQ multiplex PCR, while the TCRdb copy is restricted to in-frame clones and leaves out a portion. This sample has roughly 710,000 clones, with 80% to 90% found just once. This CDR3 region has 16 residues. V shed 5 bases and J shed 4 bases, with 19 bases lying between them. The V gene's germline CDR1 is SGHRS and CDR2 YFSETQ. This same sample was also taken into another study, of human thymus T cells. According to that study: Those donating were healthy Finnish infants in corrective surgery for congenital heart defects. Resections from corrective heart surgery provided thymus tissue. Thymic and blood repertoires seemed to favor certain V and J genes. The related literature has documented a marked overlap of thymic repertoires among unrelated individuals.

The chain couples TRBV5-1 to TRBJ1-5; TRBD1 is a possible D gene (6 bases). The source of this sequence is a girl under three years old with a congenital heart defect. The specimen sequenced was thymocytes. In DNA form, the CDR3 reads TGCGCCAGCAGATCTCCGGGACATTCCTCTAATCAGCCCCAGCATTTT. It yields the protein CASRSPGHSSNQPQHF. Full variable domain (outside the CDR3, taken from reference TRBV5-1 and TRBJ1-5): KAGVTQTPRYLIKTRGQQVTLSCSPISGHRSVSWYQQTPGQGLQFLFEYFSETQRNKGNFPGRFSGRQFSNSRSEMNVSTLELGDSALYLCASRSPGHSSNQPQHFGDGTRLSIL.